This entry is about one T cell receptor beta chain. Profiled with immunoSEQ multiplex PCR; TCRdb holds only in-frame clones, not every one. The sample lists some 97,000 clones, over 75% occurring once. Trimming removed 5 bases from V and 10 bases from J, with 14 bases in between. The CDR3 loop spans 12 amino acids. This sample was included in a study of control samples from healthy donors and cancer patients. The source of this sequence is a woman between 45 and 65 years old in good health. The rearrangement joins TRBV12-3 or TRBV12-4 to TRBJ1-2; D gene uncertain. Sequencing was done on a sample of blood. The CDR3 coding sequence is TGTGCCAGCAGTCCATTATATGGAGACTACACCTTC. It codes for CASSPLYGDYTF.